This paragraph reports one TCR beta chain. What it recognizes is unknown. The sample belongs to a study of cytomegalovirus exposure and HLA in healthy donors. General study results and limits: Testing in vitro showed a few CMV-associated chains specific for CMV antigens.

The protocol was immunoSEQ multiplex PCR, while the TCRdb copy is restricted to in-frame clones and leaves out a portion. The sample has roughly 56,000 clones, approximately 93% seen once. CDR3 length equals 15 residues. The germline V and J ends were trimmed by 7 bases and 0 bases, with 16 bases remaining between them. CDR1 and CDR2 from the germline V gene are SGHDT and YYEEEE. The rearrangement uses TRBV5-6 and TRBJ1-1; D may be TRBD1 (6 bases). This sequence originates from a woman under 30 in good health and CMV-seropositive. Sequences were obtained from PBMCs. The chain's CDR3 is CASGGQNLMNTEAFF. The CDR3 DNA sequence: TGTGCCAGCGGAGGACAGAACCTCATGAACACTGAAGCTTTCTTT.